These 15 T cell receptor beta chains share one sample of origin, sequenced in a study of cytomegalovirus exposure and HLA in healthy donors. TCRdb's copy holds only in-frame clones and misses some; the assay was immunoSEQ multiplex PCR. The sample lists 260,000 or so clones, roughly 90% occurring once. Sequencing was carried out using PBMCs. The receptors were sampled from a woman aged 18-29 years in good health and CMV-seronegative.

This chain uses TRBV27 with TRBJ1-2, with D possibly matching TRBD1 (5 bases). The V gene lost 8 bases and the J gene lost 4 bases, with 17 bases spanning the gap. Germline loops: CDR1 MNHEY, CDR2 SMNVEV (reference sequence). This CDR3 spans 14 amino acids. The CDR3 bases are TGTGCCAGCGGACTGCGGGGGATAGGCTATGGCTACACCTTC. Residues: CASGLRGIGYGYTF.

The rearrangement joins TRBV27 to TRBJ2-3, with 10 positions matching TRBD2. There are 16 residues in the CDR3. Looked up from germline, CDR1 is MNHEY and CDR2 is SMNVEV (reference sequence). The ends lost 5 bases at V and 4 bases at J; junction bases unmatched: 9. The CDR3 sequence is CASSPEAGGPADTQYF. The CDR3 bases are TGTGCCAGCAGTCCCGAAGCGGGAGGGCCCGCAGATACGCAGTATTTT.

This sequence joins TRBV4-2 and TRBJ1-1; D might be TRBD1 (5 bases). CDR1 is LGHNA, CDR2 YNFKEQ, per germline. The CDR3 loop spans 14 amino acids. Trimming shortened V by 1 base and J by 1 base, and 7 bases separated the two germline ends. This CDR3 reads CASSQGQTNTEAFF. The CDR3 region has the DNA TGTGCCAGCAGCCAAGGACAGACGAACACTGAAGCTTTCTTT.

The genes are TRBV9 and TRBJ2-1, with 9 bases identical to TRBD1. V lost 3 bases and J lost 5; bases outside the gene matches: 6. There are 15 residues in the CDR3. The germline gives CDR1 SGDLS, CDR2 YYNGEE. CDR3 protein: CASSAAGTGNNEQFF. The CDR3 DNA is TGTGCCAGCAGCGCCGCCGGGACAGGGAACAATGAGCAGTTCTTC.

The rearrangement uses TRBV30 and TRBJ2-7, with D perhaps TRBD2 (5 bases). V was trimmed by 3 bases and J by 0 bases, leaving 9 bases between them. This CDR3 is 13 amino acids long. CDR1 and CDR2 (germline): GTSNPN, SVGIG (reference sequence). For the CDR3, the DNA is TGTGCCTGGAGGGACTTCAGCTCCTACGAGCAGTACTTC. This gives the protein CAWRDFSSYEQYF.

This chain connects TRBV7-2 to TRBJ2-4; a weak D match, TRBD2 (7 bases). Germline-derived CDR1 and CDR2 are SGHTA and FQGNSA. V gave up 5 bases and J gave up 3 bases, with 14 bases separating them. The CDR3 runs to 15 residues. The CDR3 reads CASSPRGGGKNIQYF. CDR3 in DNA: TGTGCCAGCAGCCCCCGGGGAGGGGGCAAAAACATTCAGTACTTC.

The chain joins TRBV6-5 to TRBJ1-1; D perhaps matches TRBD1 (6 bases). Trimming took off 2 bases at V and 10 bases at J, with 14 bases between the two ends. The CDR3 runs to 13 residues. Germline CDR1 and CDR2: MNHEY and SVGAGI. The CDR3 reads CASSYTLQGRAFF. CDR3 DNA sequence: TGTGCCAGCAGTTACACCCTGCAGGGGCGAGCTTTCTTT.

This clone has only one observation. The chain carries TRBV28 and TRBJ2-5; D unclear. V was cut by 5 bases and J by 5 bases, with 12 bases left in between. The CDR3 contains 13 residues. Germline V gene sequence: CDR1 MDHEN, CDR2 SYDVKM. The CDR3 coding sequence is TGTGCCAGCAGTATTCGGGTATTGGAGACCCAGTACTTC. Translated, it gives CASSIRVLETQYF.

The rearrangement joins TRBV6-1 to TRBJ2-7; the match to TRBD1 covers 11 bases. This CDR3 has 15 residues. Per germline, CDR1 MNHNS and CDR2 SASEGT. Trimming removed 7 bases from V and 3 bases from J; junction bases left unmatched: 8. Here the CDR3 DNA reads TGTGCCAGCAATCGGTCGGGACAGGGGGTCTACGAGCAGTACTTC. Its protein product is CASNRSGQGVYEQYF.

The chain has TRBV5-1 and TRBJ2-2, with unresolved D. The V gene lost 4 bases and the J gene lost 8 bases, with 15 bases spanning the gap. The CDR3 is 14 residues long. The V gene's germline CDR1 is SGHRS and CDR2 YFSETQ. CDR3 in DNA: TGCGCCAGCAGCAAAATAGACCGGGTAGGGGAGCTGTTTTTT. Protein sequence: CASSKIDRVGELFF.

This clone was observed a handful of times. V is TRBV28 and J is TRBJ2-7, with 7 bases that match TRBD1. After removal of 2 bases from V and 7 bases from J, the junction contained 8 bases not matched to a gene. The V gene's germline CDR1 is MDHEN and CDR2 SYDVKM. The CDR3 sequence is 14 residues long. The DNA of the CDR3 is TGTGCCAGCAGTTTACGACAGGGTTCGTTTGAGCAGTACTTC. Amino acids: CASSLRQGSFEQYF. The full variable domain, completed using reference TRBV28 and TRBJ2-7, is DVKVTQSSRYLVKRTGEKVFLECVQDMDHENMFWYRQDPGLGLRLIYFSYDVKMKEKGDIPEGYSVSREKKERFSLILESASTNQTSMYLCASSLRQGSFEQYFGPGTRLTVT.

The V call is TRBV19, the J call TRBJ2-6, with D possibly being TRBD2 (5 bases). Trimming cost V 4 bases and J 1 base, with 8 bases left between them. Germline loops: CDR1 LNHDA, CDR2 SQIVND (reference sequence). CDR3 size: 15 residues. CDR3 protein: CASSKGLSGANVLTF. The DNA of the CDR3 is TGTGCCAGTAGTAAAGGACTGTCTGGGGCCAACGTCCTGACTTTC.

The V gene is TRBV11-1, the J gene TRBJ2-1; 10 bases are shared with TRBD1. The V gene end was trimmed by 1 base and the J gene end by 12 bases; junction bases not matched to a gene: 9. From germline, CDR1 is SGHAT and CDR2 FQDESV (reference sequence). CDR3 size: 15 residues. This chain's CDR3 is CASSLVGTGESGQFF. In nucleotides, the CDR3 is TGTGCCAGCAGCTTAGTCGGGACAGGGGAAAGTGGGCAGTTCTTC.

The chain is built from TRBV5-1 and TRBJ2-5; D perhaps matches TRBD2 (6 bases). This CDR3 is built from 15 residues. CDR1 is SGHRS and CDR2 is YFSETQ in the germline V gene. Trimming shortened V by 6 bases and J by 1 base, and 16 bases separated the two germline ends. As DNA, the CDR3 is TGCGCCAGCACCCCCCCGGGACTCAGCCAAGAGACCCAGTACTTC. This codes for CASTPPGLSQETQYF.

In this sample, this clone turned up once. V gene TRBV5-4 combines with J gene TRBJ2-7; D ambiguous. Trimming took off 2 bases at V and 3 bases at J, with 6 bases between the two ends. Looked up from germline, CDR1 is SGHNT and CDR2 is YYREEE (reference sequence). The length of the CDR3 is 12 residues. The CDR3 sequence: CASSFADYEQYF. The CDR3 DNA reads as TGTGCCAGCAGCTTTGCAGACTACGAGCAGTACTTC.